What follows describes a single TCR beta chain. What it binds is unknown. The repertoire was sequenced with immunoSEQ multiplex PCR; TCRdb's copy has only in-frame clones and lacks some. The table lists about 150,000 clones, almost 95% of them singletons. The CDR3 covers 14 residues. Germline CDR1 is MNHEY and CDR2 is SVGAGI. The V end lost 6 bases, the J end lost 2 bases, and 11 bases lay between the germline ends. These data come from a study of T cell responses to AZD1222 COVID-19 vaccine. On the study more broadly: Combined were second doses at about 4 or about 12 weeks.

Study results and limitations: A rise in Spike-specific TCR breadth and depth followed two AZD1222 doses. Researchers took repertoire samples only after the peak T cell response had come.

The sample here was peripheral blood, taken on day 0 of AZD1222 vaccination. This sequence originates from an adult in good health. The chain employs TRBV6-5 and TRBJ1-5; D is possibly TRBD1 (6 bases). CDR3 bases: TGTGCCAGCAGACGGAACAGGGGCAATCAGCCCCAGCATTTT. Its protein product is CASRRNRGNQPQHF.